Described below is a single T cell receptor beta chain sequence and its context. UMI-labeled TRB cDNA libraries were prepared by 5' RACE. TCRdb reprocessed the 5' RACE reads and keeps a single row for each CDR3 protein, giving no DNA. Here the sample table reports over 100,000 distinct CDR3 sequences. These data are taken from a study of CXCR3-negative and CXCR3-positive naive CD8 T cells. About the study: Per library, roughly 1.4 +/- 0.3 million reads; about 150 million TRB reads overall.

Germline values: CDR1 SGHTA, CDR2 FQGTGA. This CDR3 is 16 amino acids long. A CD45RO-CCR7+CD27+CD95- phenotype identified naive CD8+ T cells. The chain recombines TRBV7-3 with TRBJ2-1; TCRdb lists TRBD2, though no DNA is available to test this call. Sequencing used naive CXCR3- CD8+ T cells from blood. Subset in this sample: CD45RO-CCR7+CD27+CD95- naive CD8+ T cells lacking CXCR3 (TNR3-). This TCR derives from a human donor in good health. Some clones in this sample may be carry-over from other donors' samples. The CDR3 region is CASSLNGGGVYNEQFF.